This T cell receptor (beta chain) was found in a study of cytomegalovirus exposure and HLA in healthy donors. Regarding the study as a whole: First-cohort TCR clusters tended to co-occur in the roughly 120 validation repertoires, a later analysis found.

The germline V gene encodes CDR1 SGHRS and CDR2 YFSETQ. The CDR3 spans 16 residues. Trimming pared 3 bases from V and 0 bases from J, leaving 12 bases between. On this clone: Its antigen is undetermined.

Clones were sequenced by immunoSEQ multiplex PCR, and TCRdb holds only the in-frame ones, with some missing. The sample yields over 200,000 clones, more than 75% seen once. The TCR originated in a woman younger than 35 in good health and CMV-seropositive. The chain has TRBV5-1 and TRBJ2-2; tentative D call: TRBD1 (5 bases). The sample consisted of PBMCs. The CDR3 region is CASSSRVTANTGELFF. The DNA for the CDR3 is TGCGCCAGCAGCTCCAGGGTGACCGCGAACACCGGGGAGCTGTTTTTT.